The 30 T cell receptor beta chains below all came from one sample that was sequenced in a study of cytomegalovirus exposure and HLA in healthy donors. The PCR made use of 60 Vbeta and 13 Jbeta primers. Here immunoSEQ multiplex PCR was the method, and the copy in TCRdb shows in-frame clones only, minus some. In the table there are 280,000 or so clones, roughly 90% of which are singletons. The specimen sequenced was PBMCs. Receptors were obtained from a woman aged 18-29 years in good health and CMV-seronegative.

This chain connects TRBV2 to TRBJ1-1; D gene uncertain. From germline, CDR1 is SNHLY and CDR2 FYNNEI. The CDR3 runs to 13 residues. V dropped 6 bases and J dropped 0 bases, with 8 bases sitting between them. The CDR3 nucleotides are TGTGCCAGCAGGCAGTTCATGAACACTGAAGCTTTCTTT. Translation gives CASRQFMNTEAFF. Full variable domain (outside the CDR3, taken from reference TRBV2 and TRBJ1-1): EPEVTQTPSHQVTQMGQEVILRCVPISNHLYFYWYRQILGQKVEFLVSFYNNEISEKSEIFDDQFSVERPDGSNFTLKIRSTKLEDSAMYFCASRQFMNTEAFFGQGTRLTVV.

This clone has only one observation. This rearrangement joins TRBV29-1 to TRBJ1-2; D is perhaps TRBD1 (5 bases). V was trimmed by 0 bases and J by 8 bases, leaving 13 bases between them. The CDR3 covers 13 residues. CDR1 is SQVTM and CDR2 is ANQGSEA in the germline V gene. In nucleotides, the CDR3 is TGCAGCGTTGAAGATCGGGAGGGGCAAGGCTACACCTTC. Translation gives CSVEDREGQGYTF.

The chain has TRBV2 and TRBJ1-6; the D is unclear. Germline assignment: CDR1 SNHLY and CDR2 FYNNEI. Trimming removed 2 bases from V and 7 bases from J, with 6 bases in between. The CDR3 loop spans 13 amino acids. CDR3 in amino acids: CASSEQANSPLHF. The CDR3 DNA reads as TGTGCCAGCAGTGAACAGGCGAATTCACCCCTCCACTTT.

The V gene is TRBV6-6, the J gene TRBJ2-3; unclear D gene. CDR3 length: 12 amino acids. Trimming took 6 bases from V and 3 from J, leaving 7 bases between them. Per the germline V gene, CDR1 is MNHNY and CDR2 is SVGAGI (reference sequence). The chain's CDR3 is CASSPVTDTQYF. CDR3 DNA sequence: TGTGCCAGCAGCCCGGTAACAGATACGCAGTATTTT.

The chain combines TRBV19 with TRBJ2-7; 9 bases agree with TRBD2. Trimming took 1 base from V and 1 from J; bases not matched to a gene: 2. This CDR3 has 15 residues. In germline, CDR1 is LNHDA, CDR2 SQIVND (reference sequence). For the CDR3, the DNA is TGTGCCAGTAGTATAGTGACTAGCGGATCCTACGAGCAGTACTTC. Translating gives CASSIVTSGSYEQYF.

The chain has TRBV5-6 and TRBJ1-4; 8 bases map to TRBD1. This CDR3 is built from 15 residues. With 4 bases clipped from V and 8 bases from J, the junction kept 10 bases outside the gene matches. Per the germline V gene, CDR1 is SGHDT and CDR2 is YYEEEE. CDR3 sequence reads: CASSPGQGVREKLFF. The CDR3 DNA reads TGTGCCAGCAGCCCAGGACAGGGCGTACGCGAAAAACTGTTTTTT.

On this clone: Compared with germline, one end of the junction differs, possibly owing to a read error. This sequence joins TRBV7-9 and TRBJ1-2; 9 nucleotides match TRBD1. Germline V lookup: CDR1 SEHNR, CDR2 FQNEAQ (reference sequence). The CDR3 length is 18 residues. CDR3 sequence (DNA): TGTTCCAGCAGCTCCTCCAGGACAGGGGAATCCTTTAACTATGGCTACACCTTC. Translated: CSSSSSRTGESFNYGYTF. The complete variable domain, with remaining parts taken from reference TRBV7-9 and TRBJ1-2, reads DTGVSQNPRHKITKRGQNVTFRCDPISEHNRLYWYRQTLGQGPEFLTYFQNEAQLEKSRLLSDRFSAERPKGSFSTLEIQRTEQGDSAMYLCSSSSSRTGESFNYGYTFGSGTRLTVV.

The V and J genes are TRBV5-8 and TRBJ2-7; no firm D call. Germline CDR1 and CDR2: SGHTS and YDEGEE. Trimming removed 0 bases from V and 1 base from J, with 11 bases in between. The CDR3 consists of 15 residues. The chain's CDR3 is CASSLEEFYSYEQYF. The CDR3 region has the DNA TGTGCCAGCAGCTTGGAGGAGTTTTATTCCTACGAGCAGTACTTC.

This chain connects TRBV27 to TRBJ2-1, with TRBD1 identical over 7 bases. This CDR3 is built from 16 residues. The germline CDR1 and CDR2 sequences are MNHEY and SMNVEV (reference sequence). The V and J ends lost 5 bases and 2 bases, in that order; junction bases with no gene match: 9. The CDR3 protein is CASSAQTGKTYNEQFF. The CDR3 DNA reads TGTGCCAGCAGTGCCCAGACAGGGAAAACCTACAATGAGCAGTTCTTC.

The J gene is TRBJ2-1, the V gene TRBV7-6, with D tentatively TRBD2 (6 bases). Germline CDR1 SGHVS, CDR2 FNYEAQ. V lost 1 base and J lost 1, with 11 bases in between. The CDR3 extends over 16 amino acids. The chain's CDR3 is CASSLGGDLSYNEQFF. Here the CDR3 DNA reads TGTGCCAGCAGCTTAGGGGGGGACCTTTCCTACAATGAGCAGTTCTTC.

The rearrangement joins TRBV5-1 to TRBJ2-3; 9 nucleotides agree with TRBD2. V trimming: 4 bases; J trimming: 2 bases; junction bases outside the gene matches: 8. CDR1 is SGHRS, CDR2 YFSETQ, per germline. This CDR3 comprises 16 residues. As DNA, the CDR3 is TGCGCCAGCAGCGCCGTAGCGGGGGCTGTCACAGATACGCAGTATTTT. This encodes CASSAVAGAVTDTQYF. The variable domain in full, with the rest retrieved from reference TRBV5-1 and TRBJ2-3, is KAGVTQTPRYLIKTRGQQVTLSCSPISGHRSVSWYQQTPGQGLQFLFEYFSETQRNKGNFPGRFSGRQFSNSRSEMNVSTLELGDSALYLCASSAVAGAVTDTQYFGPGTRLTVL.

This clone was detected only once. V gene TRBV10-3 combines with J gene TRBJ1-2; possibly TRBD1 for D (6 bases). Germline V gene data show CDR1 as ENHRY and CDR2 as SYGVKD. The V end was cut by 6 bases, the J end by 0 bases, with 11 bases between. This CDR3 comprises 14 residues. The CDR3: CAISPGETNYGYTF. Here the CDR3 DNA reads TGTGCCATCAGCCCAGGGGAAACTAACTATGGCTACACCTTC.

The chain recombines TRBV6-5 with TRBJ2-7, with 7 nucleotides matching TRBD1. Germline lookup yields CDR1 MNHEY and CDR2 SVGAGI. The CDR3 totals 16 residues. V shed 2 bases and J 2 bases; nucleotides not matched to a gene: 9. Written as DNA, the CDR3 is TGTGCCAGCAGTTACGATACAGGGGTGCGGGCCTACGAGCAGTACTTC. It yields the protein CASSYDTGVRAYEQYF.

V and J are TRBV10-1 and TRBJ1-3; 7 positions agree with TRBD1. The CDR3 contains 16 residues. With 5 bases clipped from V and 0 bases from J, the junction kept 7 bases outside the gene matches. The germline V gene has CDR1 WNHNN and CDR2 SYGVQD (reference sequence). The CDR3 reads CASSTMTGISGNTIYF. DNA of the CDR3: TGCGCCAGCAGTACAATGACAGGGATCTCTGGAAACACCATATATTTT.

The CDR3 reads CASSQDASGSGNTIYF. In nucleotides, the CDR3 is TGTGCCAGCAGCCAAGACGCTTCCGGGTCTGGAAACACCATATATTTT. V and J are TRBV4-2 and TRBJ1-3; D gene uncertain. Germline V CDR1 and CDR2: LGHNA, YNFKEQ. This CDR3 has 16 residues. V lost 0 bases and J lost 1, with 10 bases in between.

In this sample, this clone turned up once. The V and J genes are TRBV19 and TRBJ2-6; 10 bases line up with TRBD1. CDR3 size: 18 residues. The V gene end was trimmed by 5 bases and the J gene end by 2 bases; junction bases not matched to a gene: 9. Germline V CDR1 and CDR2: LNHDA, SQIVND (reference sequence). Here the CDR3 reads CASSSPGQGWTGANVLTF. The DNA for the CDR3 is TGTGCCAGTAGTTCCCCGGGACAGGGGTGGACTGGGGCCAACGTCCTGACTTTC.

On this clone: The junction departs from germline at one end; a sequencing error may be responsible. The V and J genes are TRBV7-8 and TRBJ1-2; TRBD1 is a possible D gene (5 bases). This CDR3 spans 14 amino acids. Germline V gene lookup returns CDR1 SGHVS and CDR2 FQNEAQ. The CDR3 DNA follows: TGTGCCAGCAACTTAGTCGGGGGGACTCATGGCTACACCTTC. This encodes CASNLVGGTHGYTF. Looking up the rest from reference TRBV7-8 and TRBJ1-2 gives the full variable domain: GAGVSQSPRYKVAKRGQDVALRCDPISGHVSLFWYQQALGQGPEFLTYFQNEAQLDKSGLPSDRFFAERPEGSVSTLKIQRTQQEDSAVYLCASNLVGGTHGYTFGSGTRLTVV.

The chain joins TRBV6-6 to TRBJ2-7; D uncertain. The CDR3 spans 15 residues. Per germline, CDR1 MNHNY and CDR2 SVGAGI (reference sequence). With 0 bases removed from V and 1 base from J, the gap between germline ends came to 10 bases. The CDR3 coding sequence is TGTGCCAGCAGTTACTCGCGTGGGCGATCCTACGAGCAGTACTTC. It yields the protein CASSYSRGRSYEQYF.

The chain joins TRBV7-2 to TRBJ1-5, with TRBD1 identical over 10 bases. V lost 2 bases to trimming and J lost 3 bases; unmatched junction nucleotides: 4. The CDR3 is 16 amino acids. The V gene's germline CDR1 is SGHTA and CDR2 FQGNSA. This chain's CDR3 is CASSLRGQGTNQPQHF. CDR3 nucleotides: TGTGCCAGCAGCTTAAGGGGACAGGGGACCAATCAGCCCCAGCATTTT.

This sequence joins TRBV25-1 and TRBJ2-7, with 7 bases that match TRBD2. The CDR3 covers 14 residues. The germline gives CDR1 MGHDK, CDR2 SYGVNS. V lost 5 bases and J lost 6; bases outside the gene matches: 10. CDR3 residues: CASSNSREPVEQYF. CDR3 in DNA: TGTGCCAGCAGTAATTCGCGGGAGCCGGTCGAGCAGTACTTC.

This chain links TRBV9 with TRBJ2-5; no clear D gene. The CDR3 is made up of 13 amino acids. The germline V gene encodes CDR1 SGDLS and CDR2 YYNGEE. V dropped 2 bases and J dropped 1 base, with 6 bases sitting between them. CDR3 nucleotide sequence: TGTGCCAGCAGCGTCTCTAGCCAAGAGACCCAGTACTTC. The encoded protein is CASSVSSQETQYF.

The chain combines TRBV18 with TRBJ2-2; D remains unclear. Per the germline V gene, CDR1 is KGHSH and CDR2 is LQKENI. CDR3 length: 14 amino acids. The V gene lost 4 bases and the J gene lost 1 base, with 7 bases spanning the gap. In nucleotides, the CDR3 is TGTGCCAGCTCACTCGAGTGGAACACCGGGGAGCTGTTTTTT. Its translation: CASSLEWNTGELFF.

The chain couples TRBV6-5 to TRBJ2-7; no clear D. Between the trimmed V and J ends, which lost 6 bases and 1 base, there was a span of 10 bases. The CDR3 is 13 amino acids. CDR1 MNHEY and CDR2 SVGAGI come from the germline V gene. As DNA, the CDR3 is TGTGCCAGCAGCCGTGACTTATCCTACGAGCAGTACTTC. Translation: CASSRDLSYEQYF.

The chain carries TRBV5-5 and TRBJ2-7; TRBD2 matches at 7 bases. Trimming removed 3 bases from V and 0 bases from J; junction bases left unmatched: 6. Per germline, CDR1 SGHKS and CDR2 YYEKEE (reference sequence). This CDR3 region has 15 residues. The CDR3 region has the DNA TGTGCCAGCAGCTCCCTGGGGGGGAGCTCCTACGAGCAGTACTTC. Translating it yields CASSSLGGSSYEQYF.

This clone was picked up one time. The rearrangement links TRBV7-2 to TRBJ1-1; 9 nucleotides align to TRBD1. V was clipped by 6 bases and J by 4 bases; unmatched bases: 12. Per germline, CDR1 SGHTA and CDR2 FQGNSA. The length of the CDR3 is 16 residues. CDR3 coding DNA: TGTGCCAGCAGGGGACAGGGACCGGCTGGCGGCACTGAAGCTTTCTTT. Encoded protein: CASRGQGPAGGTEAFF.

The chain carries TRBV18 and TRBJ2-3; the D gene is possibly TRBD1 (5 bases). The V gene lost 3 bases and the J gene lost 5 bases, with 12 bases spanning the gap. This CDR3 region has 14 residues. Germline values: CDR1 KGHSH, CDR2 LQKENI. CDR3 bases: TGTGCCAGCTCACCTGTAGGGGATTTAGATACGCAGTATTTT. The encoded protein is CASSPVGDLDTQYF.

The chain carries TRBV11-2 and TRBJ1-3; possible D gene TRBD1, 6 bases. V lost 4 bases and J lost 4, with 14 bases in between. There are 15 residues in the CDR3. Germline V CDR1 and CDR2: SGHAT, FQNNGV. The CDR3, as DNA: TGTGCCAGCAGCTCAGGGGCCGGTTGGGGAAACACCATATATTTT. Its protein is CASSSGAGWGNTIYF.

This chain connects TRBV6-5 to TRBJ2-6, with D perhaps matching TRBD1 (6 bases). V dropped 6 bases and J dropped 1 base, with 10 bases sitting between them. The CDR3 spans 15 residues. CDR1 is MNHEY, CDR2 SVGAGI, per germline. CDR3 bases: TGTGCCAGCAGCATACAGGGATCTGGGGCCAACGTCCTGACTTTC. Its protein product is CASSIQGSGANVLTF.

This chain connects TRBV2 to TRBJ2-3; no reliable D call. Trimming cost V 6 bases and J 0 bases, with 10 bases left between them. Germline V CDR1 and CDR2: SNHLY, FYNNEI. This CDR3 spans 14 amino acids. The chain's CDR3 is CASSGGYSTDTQYF. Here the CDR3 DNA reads TGTGCCAGCAGCGGCGGCTATAGCACAGATACGCAGTATTTT. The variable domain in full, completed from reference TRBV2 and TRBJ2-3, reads EPEVTQTPSHQVTQMGQEVILRCVPISNHLYFYWYRQILGQKVEFLVSFYNNEISEKSEIFDDQFSVERPDGSNFTLKIRSTKLEDSAMYFCASSGGYSTDTQYFGPGTRLTVL.

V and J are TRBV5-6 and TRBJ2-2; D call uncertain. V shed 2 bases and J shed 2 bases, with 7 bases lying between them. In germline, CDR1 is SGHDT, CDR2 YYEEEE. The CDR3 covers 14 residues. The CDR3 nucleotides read TGTGCCAGCAGCTTACAACCTAACACCGGGGAGCTGTTTTTT. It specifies CASSLQPNTGELFF.